One and the same sample provided the 16 T cell receptor beta chains below, sequenced in a study of OX40 agonist ivuxolimab in advanced cancers. Profiled with immunoSEQ multiplex PCR; TCRdb holds only in-frame clones, not every one. This sample yields fewer than 25,000 clones, of which roughly 88% are seen a single time; roughly a third belongs to the top ten. The specimen comprised CD4+ or CD8+ T cells sorted from blood, sampled in a trial of the OX40 agonist ivuxolimab. The receptor source for this set is an adult with an advanced solid tumor such as melanoma, head and neck, liver or kidney cancer.

This CDR3 is CASRSPTGLLYGYTF. In nucleotides, the CDR3 is TGTGCCAGCAGGTCCCCGACCGGACTCCTCTATGGCTACACCTTC. The chain joins TRBV2 to TRBJ1-2; no clear D gene. In germline, CDR1 is SNHLY, CDR2 FYNNEI. Deletions cut 6 bases from V and 4 bases from J, with 18 bases between. The CDR3 runs to 15 residues.

The chain carries TRBV7-8 and TRBJ2-3; D is ambiguous. V was pared by 1 base and J by 0 bases, with 8 bases between. Germline V lookup: CDR1 SGHVS, CDR2 FQNEAQ. CDR3 length: 15 residues. The CDR3 protein is CASSLGLASTDTQYF. CDR3 nucleotide sequence: TGTGCCAGCAGCTTAGGACTTGCTAGCACAGATACGCAGTATTTT.

The chain joins TRBV7-9 to TRBJ2-5; unclear D gene. Germline V gene sequence: CDR1 SEHNR, CDR2 FQNEAQ (reference sequence). With 5 bases removed from V and 6 bases from J, the gap between germline ends came to 22 bases. The CDR3 totals 16 residues. CDR3 loop: CASSPLTGSAGKTQYF. Written as DNA, the CDR3 is TGTGCCAGCAGCCCCCTAACCGGGTCTGCCGGCAAGACCCAGTACTTC.

The V call is TRBV11-2, the J call TRBJ2-5, with D perhaps matching TRBD1 (5 bases). This CDR3 region has 16 residues. Deletions cut 1 base from V and 0 bases from J, with 12 bases between. CDR1 is SGHAT and CDR2 is FQNNGV in the germline V gene. The DNA of the CDR3 is TGTGCCAGCAGCTTAGGACTCAGGACACACCAAGAGACCCAGTACTTC. Its translation is CASSLGLRTHQETQYF.

The V call is TRBV13, the J call TRBJ2-2; tentatively, D is TRBD2 (6 bases). The V gene lost 3 bases and the J gene lost 7 bases, with 6 bases spanning the gap. The length of the CDR3 is 12 residues. The germline gives CDR1 PRHDT, CDR2 FYEKMQ (reference sequence). CDR3: CASSLRGGELFF. In nucleotides, the CDR3 is TGTGCCAGCAGCTTGCGGGGCGGGGAGCTGTTTTTT. The variable domain in full, with the rest retrieved from reference TRBV13 and TRBJ2-2, is AAGVIQSPRHLIKEKRETATLKCYPIPRHDTVYWYQQGPGQDPQFLISFYEKMQSDKGSIPDRFSAQQFSDYHSELNMSSLELGDSALYFCASSLRGGELFFGEGSRLTVL.

The CDR3 spells CASTSAGGTDTQYF. CDR3 bases: TGTGCCAGCACCTCCGCTGGGGGCACAGATACGCAGTATTTT. The J gene is TRBJ2-3, the V gene TRBV27; D uncertain. The length of the CDR3 is 14 residues. Trimming left V 7 bases short and J 1 base short, with 12 bases between. Germline lookup yields CDR1 MNHEY and CDR2 SMNVEV (reference sequence).

This rearrangement joins TRBV7-2 to TRBJ2-7; D is possibly TRBD2 (5 bases). From germline, CDR1 is SGHTA and CDR2 FQGNSA. V gave up 0 bases and J gave up 5 bases, with 11 bases separating them. The CDR3 contains 14 residues. Here the CDR3 reads CASSLALWGDEQYF. CDR3 bases: TGTGCCAGCAGCTTAGCGCTATGGGGAGACGAGCAGTACTTC.

Only one count was recorded for this clone. The rearrangement uses TRBV2 and TRBJ1-5, with 7 bases lining up with TRBD1. The CDR3 is 13 amino acids. V dropped 4 bases and J dropped 5; count of bases not matched to a gene: 2. CDR1 SNHLY and CDR2 FYNNEI come from the germline V gene. The CDR3 reads CASSVQGDQPQHF. The DNA for the CDR3 is TGTGCCAGCAGTGTTCAGGGGGATCAGCCCCAGCATTTT.

The chain links TRBV29-1 to TRBJ1-1; a weak D match, TRBD1 (5 bases). Germline V CDR1 and CDR2: SQVTM, ANQGSEA. The CDR3 is 11 amino acids. V lost 6 bases, J lost 9 bases, and 14 bases lay in between. The CDR3 DNA sequence: TGCAGCGTCCCACCCGGGACCAAAGCTTTCTTT. This encodes CSVPPGTKAFF.

CDR3 in amino acids: CASSLVSGDSPQMEQFF. The CDR3 DNA reads TGTGCCAGCAGCTTAGTGTCAGGGGATTCTCCCCAGATGGAGCAGTTCTTC. V gene TRBV7-2 combines with J gene TRBJ2-1, with D possibly TRBD1 on 6 matching bases. The CDR3 covers 17 residues. The V end was cut by 1 base, the J end by 10 bases, with 23 bases between. Germline values: CDR1 SGHTA, CDR2 FQGNSA.

The chain is built from TRBV4-3 and TRBJ1-1; TRBD1 agrees at 8 bases. Losses at the gene ends were 3 bases for V and 1 base for J; bases not matched to a gene: 1. The CDR3 has 14 amino acids. Germline V gene sequence: CDR1 LGHNA, CDR2 YSLEER. For the CDR3, the DNA is TGCGCCAGCAGCCACGACAGGGGGAACACTGAAGCTTTCTTT. Protein: CASSHDRGNTEAFF.

The chain joins TRBV10-2 to TRBJ2-7; 10 bases are shared with TRBD2. The germline gives CDR1 WSHSY, CDR2 SAAADI. J was trimmed by 5 bases and V by 3 bases; bases with no gene match: 7. The CDR3 sequence is 15 residues long. This CDR3 reads CASSEGLAGVHEQYF. The CDR3 DNA reads TGCGCCAGCAGTGAAGGGCTAGCGGGAGTTCACGAGCAGTACTTC.

J is TRBJ2-1 and V is TRBV4-1, with 8 bases matching TRBD2. V was pared by 0 bases and J by 7 bases, with 8 bases of the junction left unmatched. Germline V gene data show CDR1 as MGHRA and CDR2 as YSYEKL. CDR3 length: 16 residues. This CDR3 reads CASSQEGTRYANEQFF. The CDR3 DNA is TGCGCCAGCAGCCAAGAAGGGACTAGATATGCGAATGAGCAGTTCTTC.

The chain employs TRBV7-2 and TRBJ2-2; D ambiguous. This CDR3 has 14 residues. The V and J ends lost 1 base and 5 bases respectively, with 8 bases between them. The V gene's germline CDR1 is SGHTA and CDR2 FQGNSA. In DNA form, the CDR3 reads TGTGCCAGCAGCTTAGGCCCGGTAACCGGGGAGCTGTTTTTT. Translation gives CASSLGPVTGELFF.

The rearrangement links TRBV4-1 to TRBJ2-7; 9 positions match TRBD1. The CDR3 is 15 amino acids. Per the germline V gene, CDR1 is MGHRA and CDR2 is YSYEKL. The V gene end was trimmed by 3 bases and the J gene end by 7 bases; junction bases not matched to a gene: 10. The CDR3 region is CASSQEDRGVYEQYF. The CDR3 region has the DNA TGCGCCAGCAGCCAGGAGGACAGGGGAGTTTATGAGCAGTACTTC.

The chain has TRBV2 and TRBJ2-2; 8 bases are shared with TRBD2. Germline CDR1 SNHLY, CDR2 FYNNEI. J was trimmed by 5 bases and V by 6 bases; bases with no gene match: 5. The CDR3 runs 14 residues. The chain's CDR3 is CASRRGGGTGELFF. CDR3 nucleotides: TGTGCCAGCAGGCGAGGCGGGGGGACCGGGGAGCTGTTTTTT.